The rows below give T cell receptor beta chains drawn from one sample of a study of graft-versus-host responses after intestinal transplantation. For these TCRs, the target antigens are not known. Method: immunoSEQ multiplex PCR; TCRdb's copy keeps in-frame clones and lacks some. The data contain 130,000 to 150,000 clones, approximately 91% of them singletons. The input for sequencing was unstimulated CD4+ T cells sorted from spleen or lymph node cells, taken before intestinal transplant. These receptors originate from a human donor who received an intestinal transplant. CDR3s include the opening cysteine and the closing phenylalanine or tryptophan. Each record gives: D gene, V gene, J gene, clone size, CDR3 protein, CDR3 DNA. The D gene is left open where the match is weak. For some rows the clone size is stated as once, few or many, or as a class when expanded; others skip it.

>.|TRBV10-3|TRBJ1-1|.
CAISESRGNTEAFF
TGTGCCATCAGTGAGTCACGGGGGAACACTGAAGCTTTCTTT
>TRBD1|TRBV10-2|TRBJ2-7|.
CASSRDRGYEQYF
TGCGCCAGCAGTCGGGACAGGGGTTACGAGCAGTACTTC
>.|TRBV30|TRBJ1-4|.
CAWSFQTLTNEKLFF
TGTGCCTGGAGCTTCCAAACCCTAACTAATGAAAAACTGTTTTTT
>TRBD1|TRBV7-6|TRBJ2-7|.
CASSTGQGVRAYEQYF
TGTGCCAGCAGCACCGGACAGGGAGTCAGGGCCTACGAGCAGTACTTC
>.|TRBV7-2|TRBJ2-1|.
CASTSSMTYNEQFF
TGTGCCAGCACCTCCTCAATGACCTACAATGAGCAGTTCTTC
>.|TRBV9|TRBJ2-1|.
CASSPKESEQFF
TGTGCCAGCAGCCCTAAAGAAAGTGAGCAGTTCTTC
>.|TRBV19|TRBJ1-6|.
CASSFGTVDNSPLHF
TGTGCCAGTAGTTTCGGGACGGTGGATAATTCACCCCTCCACTTT
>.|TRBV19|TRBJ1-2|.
CASSSPGLEFYGYTF
TGTGCCAGTAGTTCACCGGGACTGGAATTCTATGGCTACACCTTC
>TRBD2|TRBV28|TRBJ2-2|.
CASSLWREKGELFF
TGTGCCAGCAGTTTATGGCGGGAGAAGGGGGAGCTGTTTTTT
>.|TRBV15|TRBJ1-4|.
CATSRGKNEKLFF
TGTGCCACCAGCAGAGGCAAGAATGAAAAACTGTTTTTT
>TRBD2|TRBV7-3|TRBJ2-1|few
CASSPLRPLAGEYNEQFF
TGTGCCAGCAGCCCCCTCCGCCCACTAGCGGGAGAGTACAATGAGCAGTTCTTC
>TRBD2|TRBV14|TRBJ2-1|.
CASSPNRLAGGDNEQFF
TGTGCCAGCAGCCCTAACAGACTAGCGGGAGGGGACAATGAGCAGTTCTTC
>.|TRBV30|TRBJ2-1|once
CAWGQTNNEQFF
TGTGCCTGGGGACAGACTAACAATGAGCAGTTCTTC
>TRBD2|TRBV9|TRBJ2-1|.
CASSLGLAGGDNEQFF
TGTGCCAGCAGCTTAGGACTAGCGGGAGGTGACAATGAGCAGTTCTTC
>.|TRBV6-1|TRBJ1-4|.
CASTLNEKLFF
TGTGCCAGCACCCTAAATGAAAAACTGTTTTTT
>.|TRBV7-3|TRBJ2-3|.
CASSFGPSTDTQYF
TGTGCCAGCAGCTTTGGGCCAAGCACAGATACGCAGTATTTT
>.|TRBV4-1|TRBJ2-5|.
CASSQDVAKETQYF
TGCGCCAGCAGCCAAGACGTGGCTAAAGAGACCCAGTACTTC
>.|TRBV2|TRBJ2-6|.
CASSVTVSGANVLTF
TGTGCCAGCAGTGTAACGGTCTCTGGGGCCAACGTCCTGACTTTC
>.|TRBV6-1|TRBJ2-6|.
CATLQSGANVLTF
TGTGCCACCCTTCAGTCTGGGGCCAACGTCCTGACTTTC
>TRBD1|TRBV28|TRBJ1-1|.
CASNGDRPNTEAFF
TGTGCCAGCAACGGGGACAGACCGAACACTGAAGCTTTCTTT
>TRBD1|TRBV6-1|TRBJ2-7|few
CASSRTGPYEQYF
TGTGCCAGCAGTCGGACAGGTCCCTACGAGCAGTACTTC
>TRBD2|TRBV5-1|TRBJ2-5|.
CASSLEGLAGETQYF
TGCGCCAGCAGCTTGGAAGGACTAGCGGGAGAGACCCAGTACTTC
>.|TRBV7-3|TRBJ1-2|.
CASSSRVGYGYTF
TGTGCCAGCAGCTCCAGGGTGGGCTATGGCTACACCTTC
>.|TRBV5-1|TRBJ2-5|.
CASSLTGQTQYF
TGCGCCAGCAGCTTGACGGGACAGACCCAGTACTTC
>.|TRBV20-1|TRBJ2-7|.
CSARGPLGQYF
TGCAGTGCTAGAGGCCCGCTTGGGCAGTACTTC
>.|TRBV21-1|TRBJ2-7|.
CASSKKKGLAGRGAYEQYF
TGTGCCAGCAGCAAAAAAAAGGGACTAGCGGGCCGAGGGGCCTACGAGCAGTACTTC
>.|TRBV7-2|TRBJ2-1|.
CASSLRGGSGYEQFF
TGTGCCAGCAGCTTAAGAGGGGGGTCTGGGTATGAGCAGTTCTTC
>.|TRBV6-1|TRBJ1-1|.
CASRKQGGTEAFF
TGTGCCAGCAGGAAACAGGGAGGGACTGAAGCTTTCTTT
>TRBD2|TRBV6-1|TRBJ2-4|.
CAIRGGPRNIQYF
TGTGCCATCCGGGGGGGCCCCCGAAACATTCAGTACTTC
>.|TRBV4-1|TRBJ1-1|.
CASSQEQVSNTEAFF
TGCGCCAGCAGCCAAGAACAGGTTTCAAACACTGAAGCTTTCTTT
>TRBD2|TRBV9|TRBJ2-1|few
CASSVSGSSYNEQFF
TGTGCCAGCAGCGTTAGCGGGAGCTCCTACAATGAGCAGTTCTTC
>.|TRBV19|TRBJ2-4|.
CASSIWGDRAKNIQYF
TGTGCCAGTAGTATTTGGGGGGACCGAGCCAAAAACATTCAGTACTTC
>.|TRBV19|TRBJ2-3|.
CASSSLDLLAMDTQYF
TGTGCCAGTAGTAGCCTGGACCTCCTCGCGATGGATACGCAGTATTTT
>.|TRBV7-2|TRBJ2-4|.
CASSLAVAKNIQYF
TGTGCCAGCAGCTTAGCAGTAGCCAAAAACATTCAGTACTTC
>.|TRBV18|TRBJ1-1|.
CASSPQQGGTEAFF
TGTGCCAGCTCACCTCAACAGGGAGGAACTGAAGCTTTCTTT
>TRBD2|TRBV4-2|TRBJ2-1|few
CASSQQPQKAGGWYNEQFF
TGTGCCAGCAGCCAACAACCTCAGAAAGCGGGAGGGTGGTACAATGAGCAGTTCTTC
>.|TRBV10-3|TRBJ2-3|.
CAISESTRTDTQYF
TGTGCCATCAGTGAGTCGACTCGGACAGATACGCAGTATTTT
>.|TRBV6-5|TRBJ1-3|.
CASSGFGASGNTIYF
TGTGCCAGCAGCGGATTTGGGGCCTCTGGAAACACCATATATTTT
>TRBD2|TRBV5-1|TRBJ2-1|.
CASSLPPLAGVYNEQFF
TGCGCCAGCAGCTTGCCCCCGCTAGCGGGAGTCTACAATGAGCAGTTCTTC
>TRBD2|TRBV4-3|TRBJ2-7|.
CASSQGVLAGYEQYF
TGCGCCAGCAGCCAAGGGGTACTAGCGGGATACGAGCAGTACTTC
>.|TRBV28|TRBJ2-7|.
CASASLLGGGPYEQYF
TGTGCCAGCGCCTCCCTTTTAGGGGGGGGGCCCTACGAGCAGTACTTC
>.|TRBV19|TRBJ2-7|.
CASSSVQGSYEQYF
TGTGCCAGTAGTTCAGTACAGGGAAGCTACGAGCAGTACTTC
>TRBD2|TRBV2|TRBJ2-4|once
CASSELAGAKNIQYF
TGTGCCAGCAGTGAACTAGCGGGAGCCAAAAACATTCAGTACTTC